The text below deals with one TCR beta chain. Its antigen is currently unknown. Just one base apart from a much larger clone, this may be a read error. Germline V gene data show CDR1 as DFQATT and CDR2 as SNEGSKA (reference sequence). This CDR3 region has 15 residues. This sample was included in a study of molecular identifiers for immune sequencing clone quantification. Across the study: Replicates partitioned RNA from around 18,000 or 91,000 naive CD8 cells into five parts, sequencing four.

Findings and limits, study-wide: A single cell's spiked Jurkat TCR RNA was reportedly detectable among under 1.1 million naive cells. The study found clones above 20 RNA copies held over 99% of effector molecules and under 1% in naive cells.

Methods described previously were used for bulk TCR libraries, and listed TCR primers were applied. TCRdb processed the PCR reads anew with MiXCR; each CDR3 protein has one entry. The sample contains about 630,000 distinct CDR3 sequences, 25% of which appear only once. This sequence joins TRBV20-1 and TRBJ2-7; 7 nucleotides align to TRBD1. This TCR was sampled from a human donor in good health. Some libraries in this study had Jurkat cell RNA spiked in. Sequencing was carried out using naive CD8+ T cells from blood, with Jurkat cell RNA spiked in. Subset given: FACS-sorted CD8+CD4-CCR7+CD45RA+ naive T cells. CDR3 in DNA: TGCAGTGCTAGGTCGACAGGGTATGACCCCTACGAGCAGTGCTTC. Translation: CSARSTGYDPYEQCF.